A single sample gave rise to the 15 T cell receptor beta chains below, sequenced in a study of blood T cell repertoires in COVID-19. Sequencing used immunoSEQ multiplex PCR; TCRdb keeps in-frame clones, though not all of them. The sample carries about 370,000 clones, 80% to 90% recorded once. The source material was PBMCs or T cells enriched from blood (not recorded which). All receptors derive from a man younger than 30 who had recovered from COVID-19.

J is TRBJ2-6 and V is TRBV7-9; the D gene is possibly TRBD1 (6 bases). Trimming took off 3 bases at V and 2 bases at J, with 8 bases between the two ends. The CDR3 extends over 15 amino acids. Per the germline V gene, CDR1 is SEHNR and CDR2 is FQNEAQ (reference sequence). CDR3 in amino acids: CASSLGAPGANVLTF. The CDR3 DNA sequence: TGTGCCAGCAGCTTGGGGGCCCCTGGGGCCAACGTCCTGACTTTC.

The chain's CDR3 is CASNHPTGGIHEQYF. The CDR3 DNA follows: TGTGCCAGTAACCACCCGACAGGGGGAATCCACGAGCAGTACTTC. The chain joins TRBV19 to TRBJ2-7, with 9 bases lining up with TRBD1. This CDR3 comprises 15 residues. The germline V gene has CDR1 LNHDA and CDR2 SQIVND (reference sequence). V was clipped by 7 bases and J by 5 bases; unmatched bases: 12. The full variable domain, its missing parts supplied by reference TRBV19 and TRBJ2-7, is DGGITQSPKYLFRKEGQNVTLSCEQNLNHDAMYWYRQDPGQGLRLIYYSQIVNDFQKGDIAEGYSVSREKKESFPLTVTSAQKNPTAFYLCASNHPTGGIHEQYFGPGTRLTVT.

The rearrangement links TRBV18 to TRBJ2-5; D is uncertain. The CDR3 consists of 10 residues. V lost 6 bases to trimming and J lost 5 bases, with 4 bases between them. Per germline, CDR1 KGHSH and CDR2 LQKENI. DNA for the CDR3: TGTGCCAGCTCCGCGGAGACCCAGTACTTC. This gives the protein CASSAETQYF.

V usage is TRBV9 and J usage is TRBJ2-1, with TRBD2 matching 9 bases. The CDR3 is 16 residues long. With V trimmed by 0 bases and J by 9 bases, 10 bases remained unmatched. Germline CDR1 is SGDLS and CDR2 is YYNGEE. For the CDR3, the DNA is TGTGCCAGCAGCGTAGGGGGCGGGAGGGCCCCGGTTGAGCAGTTCTTC. Residues: CASSVGGGRAPVEQFF.

The chain recombines TRBV5-8 with TRBJ2-7; TRBD1 aligns across 7 bases. CDR1 SGHTS and CDR2 YDEGEE come from the germline V gene. The CDR3 runs to 16 residues. Trimming took 1 base from V and 2 from J; bases not matched to a gene: 9. The CDR3 DNA follows: TGTGCCAGCAGCTTGCAACCGTCGACAGGGACCTACGAGCAGTACTTC. It specifies CASSLQPSTGTYEQYF.

The rearrangement joins TRBV6-5 to TRBJ2-3, with 9 bases aligning to TRBD2. Looked up from germline, CDR1 is MNHEY and CDR2 is SVGAGI. After removal of 4 bases from V and 2 bases from J, the junction contained 7 bases not matched to a gene. The CDR3 runs 16 residues. DNA of the CDR3: TGTGCCAGCAGTTGGACTTCTAGCGGGACCACAGATACGCAGTATTTT. Its protein product is CASSWTSSGTTDTQYF.

This clone was counted a few times. The gene calls are TRBV19 and TRBJ2-7; 9 positions match TRBD1. The CDR3 contains 16 residues. Trimming cost V 6 bases and J 4 bases; bases outside gene matches: 13. The germline gives CDR1 LNHDA, CDR2 SQIVND (reference sequence). CDR3 sequence: CASSNRTGETRYEQYF. Here the CDR3 DNA reads TGTGCCAGTAGCAACCGGACAGGGGAGACGAGATACGAGCAGTACTTC.

The V and J genes are TRBV6-5 and TRBJ2-7; D may be TRBD2 (5 bases). The length of the CDR3 is 13 residues. Per the germline V gene, CDR1 is MNHEY and CDR2 is SVGAGI. Trimming took 6 bases from V and 7 from J, leaving 16 bases between them. DNA of the CDR3: TGTGCCAGCAGCGCCTATTCGACGGGAGAGCAGTACTTC. Translated: CASSAYSTGEQYF.

J is TRBJ1-2 and V is TRBV7-2; 7 bases line up with TRBD1. Losses at the gene ends were 5 bases for V and 5 bases for J; bases not matched to a gene: 8. Germline-derived CDR1 and CDR2 are SGHTA and FQGNSA. This CDR3 is 14 amino acids long. The CDR3 region has the DNA TGTGCCAGCAGCCCAGGAGGGGGCGGGTATGGCTACACCTTC. It codes for CASSPGGGGYGYTF.

The J gene is TRBJ1-1, the V gene TRBV2; D is possibly TRBD1 (5 bases). V was trimmed by 2 bases and J by 0 bases, leaving 19 bases between them. The CDR3 has 18 residues. CDR1 and CDR2 from the germline V gene are SNHLY and FYNNEI. The chain's CDR3 is CASSEMGGRGTLNTEAFF. The CDR3 DNA reads as TGTGCCAGCAGTGAAATGGGGGGGAGAGGGACCCTGAACACTGAAGCTTTCTTT.

The chain couples TRBV27 to TRBJ1-5; 7 bases line up with TRBD1. This CDR3 is built from 16 residues. The germline V gene encodes CDR1 MNHEY and CDR2 SMNVEV (reference sequence). The ends lost 2 bases at V and 0 bases at J; junction bases unmatched: 4. DNA for the CDR3: TGTGCCAGCAGTTTAAGGGGGACAGCTAGCAATCAGCCCCAGCATTTT. Translating it yields CASSLRGTASNQPQHF.

V and J are TRBV5-5 and TRBJ2-7, with D unresolved. Germline values: CDR1 SGHKS, CDR2 YYEKEE (reference sequence). Trimming removed 4 bases from V and 13 bases from J, with 21 bases in between. The CDR3 is 13 amino acids. The CDR3 bases are TGTGCCAGCAGCCCCCTACAGAAGACCGTTCCTTACTTC. Translated: CASSPLQKTVPYF.

V usage is TRBV5-1 and J usage is TRBJ1-1; D is possibly TRBD1 (5 bases). The CDR3 totals 15 residues. The V gene lost 3 bases and the J gene lost 0 bases, with 12 bases spanning the gap. The V gene's germline CDR1 is SGHRS and CDR2 YFSETQ. The DNA of the CDR3 is TGCGCCAGCAGCTCTAACTCGGGGGTGAACACTGAAGCTTTCTTT. Translation gives CASSSNSGVNTEAFF. Combining the CDR3 with reference TRBV5-1 and TRBJ1-1 gives the whole variable domain KAGVTQTPRYLIKTRGQQVTLSCSPISGHRSVSWYQQTPGQGLQFLFEYFSETQRNKGNFPGRFSGRQFSNSRSEMNVSTLELGDSALYLCASSSNSGVNTEAFFGQGTRLTVV.

The chain uses TRBV5-4 and TRBJ1-3; D is possibly TRBD1 (5 bases). The CDR3 totals 15 residues. Trimming stripped 0 bases from V and 4 bases from J, with 11 bases between. Germline V gene lookup returns CDR1 SGHNT and CDR2 YYREEE (reference sequence). The CDR3 spells CASSLDGGNGNTIYF. As DNA, the CDR3 is TGTGCCAGCAGCTTGGATGGGGGGAACGGAAACACCATATATTTT.

V usage is TRBV6-5 and J usage is TRBJ2-7; D may be TRBD2 (6 bases). From germline, CDR1 is MNHEY and CDR2 SVGAGI. The CDR3 runs 12 residues. V lost 8 bases and J lost 6, with 14 bases in between. This chain's CDR3 is CASGGIGGEQYF. In DNA form, the CDR3 reads TGTGCCAGCGGGGGGATCGGGGGCGAGCAGTACTTC.